This passage covers 22 T cell receptor beta chains from one sample sequenced in a study of blood T cells in healthy people across ages. It was with a sample-barcoded 5' primer and a J-beta primer mix that a second PCR of roughly 6 to 12 cycles was run. TCRdb fed the 5' RACE reads into MiXCR, producing one record per CDR3 protein. The sample shows fewer than 800,000 distinct CDR3 sequences, around 45% of them seen only once. The source material was blood. These receptors came from a woman aged 60 to 75 in good health.

The chain employs TRBV28 and TRBJ2-7; TRBD2 agrees at 8 bases. The CDR3 consists of 16 residues. Trimming cost V 7 bases and J 7 bases; bases outside gene matches: 18. Germline-derived CDR1 and CDR2 are MDHEN and SYDVKM. CDR3 loop: CASILSGTRYVGEQYF. CDR3 nucleotides: TGTGCCAGCATTCTCTCAGGGACTAGATACGTGGGTGAGCAGTACTTC.

This clonotype was detected a few times. The chain joins TRBV12-5 to TRBJ2-5; D remains unclear. The CDR3 is 14 residues long. CDR1 LGHNT and CDR2 FRNRAP come from the germline V gene. Trimming took 6 bases from V and 0 from J, leaving 11 bases between them. For the CDR3, the DNA is TGTGCTAGTGGCCTAGGAGACTACCAAGAGACCCAGTACTTC. It specifies CASGLGDYQETQYF.

This chain uses TRBV7-2 with TRBJ2-2; D might be TRBD1 (5 bases). Trimming cost V 5 bases and J 4 bases, with 20 bases left between them. The CDR3 consists of 17 residues. Germline loops: CDR1 SGHTA, CDR2 FQGNSA. This CDR3 reads CASSPPWKGRGTGELFF. The CDR3 region has the DNA TGTGCCAGCAGCCCCCCCTGGAAAGGAAGGGGCACCGGGGAGCTGTTTTTT.

As regards this clonotype: Germline is not matched at one junction end, which may reflect a read error. J is TRBJ2-3 and V is TRBV5-1; D uncertain. The germline V gene has CDR1 SGHRS and CDR2 YFSETQ. The CDR3 runs to 15 residues. The CDR3 protein is CAGSLDGLGTDTQYF. CDR3 coding DNA: TGCGCCGGCAGCTTGGATGGGTTGGGCACAGATACGCAGTATTTT.

The rearrangement uses TRBV5-4 and TRBJ2-7; D is undetermined. V was cut by 3 bases and J by 7 bases, with 17 bases left in between. CDR1 and CDR2 (germline): SGHNT, YYREEE (reference sequence). The CDR3 contains 14 residues. CDR3 DNA sequence: TGTGCCAGCAGCTCCCGGGCCGCCTCCAGGGAGCAGTACTTC. This sequence encodes CASSSRAASREQYF.

Worth noting for this clonotype: A much more abundant neighbour one base away suggests this may be a read error. The V call is TRBV29-1, the J call TRBJ1-2, with a tentative D call TRBD1 (6 bases). This CDR3 is built from 10 residues. The germline V and J ends were trimmed by 3 bases and 7 bases, with 6 bases remaining between them. CDR1 and CDR2 (germline): SQVTM, ANQGSEA. DNA for the CDR3: TGCAGCGTTGACAGGGGTGGCTACACCTTC. It translates to CSVDRGGYTF.

The chain employs TRBV28 and TRBJ2-7, with 11 bases matching TRBD1. The CDR3 has 16 amino acids. CDR1 and CDR2 (germline): MDHEN, SYDVKM. V trimming: 6 bases; J trimming: 1 base; junction bases outside the gene matches: 8. This CDR3 reads CASSSPGTGGSYEQYF. CDR3 in DNA: TGTGCCAGCAGCTCGCCTGGGACAGGGGGATCCTACGAGCAGTACTTC.

This chain joins TRBV27 and TRBJ2-5, with D perhaps matching TRBD1 or TRBD2 (6 bases each). This CDR3 has 16 amino acids. Between the trimmed V and J ends, which lost 8 bases and 0 bases, there was a span of 19 bases. Germline V CDR1 and CDR2: MNHEY, SMNVEV (reference sequence). In DNA, the CDR3 is TGTGCCAGCGCGGTGGGGGGCCCCGCGTACCAAGAGACCCAGTACTTC. Translated, it gives CASAVGGPAYQETQYF.

This clonotype occurred a few times. This chain connects TRBV20-1 to TRBJ2-1; TRBD2 agrees at 16 bases. Trimming at V came to 2 bases and at J to 9 bases, leaving 10 bases not matched to a gene. The CDR3 covers 17 residues. Germline V gene sequence: CDR1 DFQATT, CDR2 SNEGSKA (reference sequence). The CDR3 nucleotides are TGCAGTGCTAGATCCCCCGGGACTAGCGGGAGGGCAAGTGAGCAGTTCTTC. Protein: CSARSPGTSGRASEQFF.

V usage is TRBV7-2 and J usage is TRBJ1-1; D is ambiguous. Trimming shortened V by 6 bases and J by 5 bases, and 13 bases separated the two germline ends. The CDR3 is 13 amino acids. Germline V gene data show CDR1 as SGHTA and CDR2 as FQGNSA. DNA for the CDR3: TGTGCCAGCAGGCTGACTGGAGGGACTGAAGCTTTCTTT. This codes for CASRLTGGTEAFF.

The rearrangement uses TRBV11-2 and TRBJ2-4, with no clear D. Germline loops: CDR1 SGHAT, CDR2 FQNNGV. Deletions cut 0 bases from V and 10 bases from J, with 4 bases between. CDR3 length: 11 residues. CDR3 sequence (DNA): TGTGCCAGCAGCTTAGAGCAAATTCAGTACTTC. It specifies CASSLEQIQYF. Looking up the rest from reference TRBV11-2 and TRBJ2-4 gives the full variable domain: EAGVAQSPRYKIIEKRQSVAFWCNPISGHATLYWYQQILGQGPKLLIQFQNNGVVDDSQLPKDRFSAERLKGVDSTLKIQPAKLEDSAVYLCASSLEQIQYFGAGTRLSVL.

This clonotype was seen repeatedly, ten times or more. The V call is TRBV4-2, the J call TRBJ1-2; TRBD1 matches at 8 bases. CDR1 is LGHNA, CDR2 YNFKEQ, per germline. V was pared by 1 base and J by 8 bases, with 6 bases of the junction left unmatched. The CDR3 has 14 residues. The CDR3 DNA sequence: TGTGCCAGCAGCCAAGCCCAGGGGGCGGAAGGCTACACCTTC. It specifies CASSQAQGAEGYTF.

This chain joins TRBV10-3 and TRBJ2-4, with 9 bases lining up with TRBD1. The last part of the DNA fits TRBJ2-7 better; the J call may be wrong. Looked up from germline, CDR1 is ENHRY and CDR2 is SYGVKD. This CDR3 contains 16 residues. CDR3 loop: CAISPTGTGIPYEQYF. For the CDR3, the DNA is TGTGCCATCAGTCCGACCGGGACAGGGATTCCCTACGAGCAGTACTTC.

The chain carries TRBV7-9 and TRBJ2-5, with D perhaps being TRBD1 or TRBD2 (5 bases each). This CDR3 spans 16 amino acids. Germline V CDR1 and CDR2: SEHNR, FQNEAQ (reference sequence). V gave up 1 base and J gave up 2 bases, with 14 bases separating them. CDR3 residues: CASSLGGVREQETQYF. For the CDR3, the DNA is TGTGCCAGCAGCTTAGGGGGCGTAAGGGAGCAAGAGACCCAGTACTTC.

The rearrangement joins TRBV5-5 to TRBJ2-1; a weak D match, TRBD1 (7 bases). The J call could be wrong; TRBJ2-7 is a better fit for the DNA end. The CDR3 sequence is 14 residues long. CDR1 SGHKS and CDR2 YYEKEE come from the germline V gene (reference sequence). As DNA, the CDR3 is TGTGCCAGCAGCTTGGCCAGGGGGGAGGACGAGCAGTACTTC. Its translation: CASSLARGEDEQYF.

The rearrangement links TRBV7-9 to TRBJ2-5, with 7 bases aligning to TRBD2. After removal of 2 bases from V and 11 bases from J, the junction contained 14 bases not matched to a gene. Germline CDR1 is SEHNR and CDR2 is FQNEAQ (reference sequence). The CDR3 has 15 residues. As DNA, the CDR3 is TGTGCCAGCAGCTTACTGCGGGCGGGAGCGGATGGGCAGTACTTC. Its translation: CASSLLRAGADGQYF.

The sample holds a few counts of this clonotype. V usage is TRBV20-1 and J usage is TRBJ2-1; tentative D call: TRBD1 (5 bases). The V and J ends lost 1 base and 0 bases respectively, with 16 bases between them. This CDR3 contains 17 residues. Germline values: CDR1 DFQATT, CDR2 SNEGSKA (reference sequence). The CDR3 DNA is TGCAGTGCTAGAGGCCCCCCCAGGGCGAGCTCCTACAATGAGCAGTTCTTC. As protein: CSARGPPRASSYNEQFF.

This clonotype was seen a few times. The chain uses TRBV10-3 and TRBJ2-1; TRBD2 matches at 9 bases. Germline V gene lookup returns CDR1 ENHRY and CDR2 SYGVKD. Germline trimming cut 9 bases from V and 4 bases from J; bases unmatched to any gene: 1. This CDR3 is 12 amino acids long. The CDR3 nucleotides read TGTGCCATTAGCGGGAGTTACAATGAGCAGTTCTTC. It yields the protein CAISGSYNEQFF.

The chain joins TRBV5-5 to TRBJ2-7; 9 bases agree with TRBD1. V lost 0 bases to trimming and J lost 1 base; unmatched junction nucleotides: 5. The CDR3 runs 16 residues. The germline V gene has CDR1 SGHKS and CDR2 YYEKEE (reference sequence). The CDR3 is CASSLVGGTGSYEQYF. The CDR3 DNA reads TGTGCCAGCAGCTTGGTGGGGGGGACAGGGTCCTACGAGCAGTACTTC. Full variable domain (missing parts from reference TRBV5-5 and TRBJ2-7): DAGVTQSPTHLIKTRGQQVTLRCSPISGHKSVSWYQQVLGQGPQFIFQYYEKEERGRGNFPDRFSARQFPNYSSELNVNALLLGDSALYLCASSLVGGTGSYEQYFGPGTRLTVT.

This chain joins TRBV10-3 and TRBJ1-5; D might be TRBD1 (5 bases). The V and J ends lost 6 bases and 5 bases respectively, with 11 bases between them. Germline lookup yields CDR1 ENHRY and CDR2 SYGVKD. The CDR3 is 13 residues long. The CDR3 DNA follows: TGTGCCATCAGAGGGGACCGTGATCAGCCCCAGCATTTT. Translation gives CAIRGDRDQPQHF.

This rearrangement joins TRBV20-1 to TRBJ2-5; possible D gene TRBD1, 6 bases. The J call may be in error: the DNA end matches TRBJ2-7 better. The CDR3 has 13 amino acids. Germline V gene data show CDR1 as DFQATT and CDR2 as SNEGSKA (reference sequence). This CDR3 reads CSAADRKNYEQYF. The CDR3 region has the DNA TGCAGTGCTGCGGACAGAAAGAACTACGAGCAGTACTTC.

The chain employs TRBV4-2 and TRBJ2-7; D unresolved. The germline V gene has CDR1 LGHNA and CDR2 YNFKEQ. The CDR3 is 15 amino acids. V dropped 4 bases and J dropped 4 bases, with 17 bases sitting between them. In nucleotides, the CDR3 is TGTGCCAGCAGCCCCCACCCGATACAAGAATACGAGCAGTACTTC. Translating it yields CASSPHPIQEYEQYF.